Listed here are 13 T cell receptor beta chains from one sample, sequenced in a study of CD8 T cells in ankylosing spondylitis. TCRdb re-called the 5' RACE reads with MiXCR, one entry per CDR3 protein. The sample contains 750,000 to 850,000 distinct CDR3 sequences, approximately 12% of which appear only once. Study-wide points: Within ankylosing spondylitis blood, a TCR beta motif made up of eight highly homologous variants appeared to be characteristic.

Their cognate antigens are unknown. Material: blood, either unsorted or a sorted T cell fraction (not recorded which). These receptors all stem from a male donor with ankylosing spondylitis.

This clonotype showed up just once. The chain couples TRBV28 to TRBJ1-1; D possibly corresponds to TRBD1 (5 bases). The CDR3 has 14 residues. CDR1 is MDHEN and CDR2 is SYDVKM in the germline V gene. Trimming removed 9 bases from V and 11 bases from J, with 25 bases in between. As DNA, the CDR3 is TGTGCCAGGACGGTACAGGACCCTCCATTGGGGGCTTTCTTT. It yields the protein CARTVQDPPLGAFF.

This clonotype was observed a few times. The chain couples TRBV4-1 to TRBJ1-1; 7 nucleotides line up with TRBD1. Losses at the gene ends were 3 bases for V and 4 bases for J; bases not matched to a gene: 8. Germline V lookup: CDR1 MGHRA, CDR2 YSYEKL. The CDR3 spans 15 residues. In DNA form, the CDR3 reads TGCGCCAGCAGCCACGCTGACAGGGTAGGCACTGAAGCTTTCTTT. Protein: CASSHADRVGTEAFF.

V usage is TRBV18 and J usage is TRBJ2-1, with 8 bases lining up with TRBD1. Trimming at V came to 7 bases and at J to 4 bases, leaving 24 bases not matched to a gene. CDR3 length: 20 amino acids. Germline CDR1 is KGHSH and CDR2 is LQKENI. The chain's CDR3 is CASYGIVQGDTGARYNEQFF. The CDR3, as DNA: TGTGCCAGCTACGGGATTGTACAGGGGGATACCGGCGCTCGTTACAATGAGCAGTTCTTC.

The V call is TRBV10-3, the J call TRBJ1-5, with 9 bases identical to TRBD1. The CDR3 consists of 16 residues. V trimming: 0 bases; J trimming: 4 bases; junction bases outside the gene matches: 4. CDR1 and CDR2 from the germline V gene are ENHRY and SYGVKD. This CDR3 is CAISESDRGWNQPQHF. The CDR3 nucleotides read TGTGCCATCAGTGAGTCGGACAGGGGATGGAATCAGCCCCAGCATTTT.

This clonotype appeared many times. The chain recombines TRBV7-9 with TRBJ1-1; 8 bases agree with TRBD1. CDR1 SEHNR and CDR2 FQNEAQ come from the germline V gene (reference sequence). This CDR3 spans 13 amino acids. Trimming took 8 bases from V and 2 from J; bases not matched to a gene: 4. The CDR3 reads CASGGQVNTEAFF. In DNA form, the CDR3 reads TGTGCCAGCGGGGGACAGGTCAACACTGAAGCTTTCTTT.

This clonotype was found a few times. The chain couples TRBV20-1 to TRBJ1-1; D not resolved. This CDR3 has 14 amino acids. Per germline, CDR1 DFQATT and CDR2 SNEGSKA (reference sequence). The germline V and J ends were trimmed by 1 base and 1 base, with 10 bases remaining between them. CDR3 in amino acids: CSARGMVGNTEAFF. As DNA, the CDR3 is TGCAGTGCTAGAGGAATGGTGGGGAACACTGAAGCTTTCTTT.

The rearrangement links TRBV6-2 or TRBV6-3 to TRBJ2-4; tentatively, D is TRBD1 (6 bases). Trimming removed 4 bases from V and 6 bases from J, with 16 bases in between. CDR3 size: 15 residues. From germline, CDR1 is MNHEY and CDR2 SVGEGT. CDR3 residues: CASSSRGERGNIQYF. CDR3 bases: TGTGCCAGCAGTTCCAGGGGCGAGAGGGGAAACATTCAGTACTTC.

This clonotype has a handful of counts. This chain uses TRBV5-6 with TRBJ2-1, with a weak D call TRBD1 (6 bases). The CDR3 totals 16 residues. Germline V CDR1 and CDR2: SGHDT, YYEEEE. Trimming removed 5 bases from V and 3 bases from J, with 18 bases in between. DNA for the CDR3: TGTGCCAGCAGTTTTCTCCTAGGGGGAAACTACAATGAGCAGTTCTTC. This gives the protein CASSFLLGGNYNEQFF.

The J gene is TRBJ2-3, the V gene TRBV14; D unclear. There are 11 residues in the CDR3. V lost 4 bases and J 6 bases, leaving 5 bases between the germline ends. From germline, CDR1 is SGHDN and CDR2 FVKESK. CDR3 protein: CASSPDDTQYF. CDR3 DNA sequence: TGTGCCAGCAGCCCTGACGATACGCAGTATTTT.

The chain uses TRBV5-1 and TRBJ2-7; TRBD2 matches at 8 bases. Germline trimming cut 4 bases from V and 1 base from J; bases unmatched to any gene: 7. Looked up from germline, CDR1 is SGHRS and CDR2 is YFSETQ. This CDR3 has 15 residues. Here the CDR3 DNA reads TGCGCCAGCAGCCCCTCACTAGCGGAATCCTACGAGCAGTACTTC. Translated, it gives CASSPSLAESYEQYF.

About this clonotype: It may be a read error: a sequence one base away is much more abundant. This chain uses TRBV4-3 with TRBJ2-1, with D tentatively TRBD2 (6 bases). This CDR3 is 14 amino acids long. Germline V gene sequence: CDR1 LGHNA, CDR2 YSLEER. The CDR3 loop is CASSQDPRRDEPFF. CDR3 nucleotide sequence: TGCGCCAGCAGCCAAGACCCACGGCGGGATGAGCCGTTCTTC.

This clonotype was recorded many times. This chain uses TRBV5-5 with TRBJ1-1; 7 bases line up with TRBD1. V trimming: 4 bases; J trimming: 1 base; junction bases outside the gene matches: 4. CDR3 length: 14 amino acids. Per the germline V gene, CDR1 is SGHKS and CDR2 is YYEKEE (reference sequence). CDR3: CASSRQGQNTEAFF. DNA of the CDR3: TGTGCCAGCAGCCGACAGGGCCAGAACACTGAAGCTTTCTTT.

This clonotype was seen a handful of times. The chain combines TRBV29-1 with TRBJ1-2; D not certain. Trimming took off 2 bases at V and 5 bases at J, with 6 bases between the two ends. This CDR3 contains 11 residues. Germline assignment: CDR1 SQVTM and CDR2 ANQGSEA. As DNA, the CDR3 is TGCAGCGTTGAACAGGTTTATGGCTACACCTTC. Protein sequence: CSVEQVYGYTF.